One sample yielded the 8 T cell receptor beta chains listed below, sequenced in a study of T cells after yellow fever vaccination. TCRdb re-called the 5' RACE reads with MiXCR, one entry per CDR3 protein. The top ten clones hold 2.5% to 3% of a sample with 110,000 or so distinct CDR3 sequences, 7.2% of them seen once. The sequencing here drew on CD4+ T cells sorted from PBMCs, taken roughly 46 days after the first yellow fever vaccination. The receptors were sampled from a young man who received the YFV17D yellow fever vaccine.

Comment on this clonotype: This may be a read error, as it is one base from a much larger clone. This chain uses TRBV10-3 with TRBJ1-5; TRBD1 matches 11 bases. The CDR3 consists of 15 residues. Germline CDR1 ENHRY, CDR2 SYGVKD. CDR3 in amino acids: CAIREYGQGAEAQHF. CDR3 DNA: TGTGCCATCAGAGAGTATGGACAGGGGGCGGAGGCCCAGCATTTT.

This clonotype has a count of ten or more. The rearrangement uses TRBV11-2 and TRBJ2-7; 8 nucleotides line up with TRBD1. Germline V gene data show CDR1 as SGHAT and CDR2 as FQNNGV. Trimming removed 5 bases from V and 4 bases from J; junction bases left unmatched: 10. This CDR3 comprises 15 residues. DNA for the CDR3: TGTGCCAGCAGCGCTGGACCGGGACAGGTATACGAGCAGTACTTC. Translation gives CASSAGPGQVYEQYF. The entire variable domain, with the rest obtained from reference TRBV11-2 and TRBJ2-7, is as follows: EAGVAQSPRYKIIEKRQSVAFWCNPISGHATLYWYQQILGQGPKLLIQFQNNGVVDDSQLPKDRFSAERLKGVDSTLKIQPAKLEDSAVYLCASSAGPGQVYEQYFGPGTRLTVT.

This clonotype has ten or more counts. The chain's CDR3 is CASSIFQVGSYNEQFF. In DNA, the CDR3 is TGTGCCAGTAGTATTTTCCAGGTCGGCTCCTACAATGAGCAGTTCTTC. The chain recombines TRBV19 with TRBJ2-1; D is unclear. Germline CDR1 LNHDA, CDR2 SQIVND (reference sequence). The ends were cut back, 3 bases at V and 0 bases at J, with 12 bases in the middle. This CDR3 region has 16 residues. Full variable domain (remainder filled in from reference TRBV19 and TRBJ2-1): DGGITQSPKYLFRKEGQNVTLSCEQNLNHDAMYWYRQDPGQGLRLIYYSQIVNDFQKGDIAEGYSVSREKKESFPLTVTSAQKNPTAFYLCASSIFQVGSYNEQFFGPGTRLTVL.

This clonotype was seen repeatedly, ten times or more. The chain links TRBV2 to TRBJ1-2, with TRBD1 matching over 8 bases. V shed 3 bases, J shed 7 bases, and the junction held 7 bases outside the gene matches. CDR3 length: 14 residues. CDR1 is SNHLY and CDR2 is FYNNEI in the germline V gene. The CDR3 region has the DNA TGTGCCAGCAGTGACCGACAGGGGTATGGTGGCTACACCTTC. Amino acids: CASSDRQGYGGYTF.

This clonotype was detected ten times or more. The rearrangement links TRBV5-1 to TRBJ2-7; 8 bases line up with TRBD1. This CDR3 comprises 12 residues. Germline assignment: CDR1 SGHRS and CDR2 YFSETQ. The V segment lost 4 bases and the J segment 6 bases; nucleotides outside the gene matches: 3. The CDR3 region has the DNA TGCGCCAGCAGCACGGACAGGGTCGAGCAGTACTTC. Translating gives CASSTDRVEQYF.

This clonotype was picked up many times. The J gene is TRBJ1-5, the V gene TRBV28; D is possibly TRBD1 (5 bases). The CDR3 runs 14 residues. CDR1 is MDHEN and CDR2 is SYDVKM in the germline V gene. Trimming stripped 11 bases from V and 2 bases from J, with 16 bases between. The CDR3, as DNA: TGTGCCGTTGGTGGGGGGTCGGGCAATCAGCCCCAGCATTTT. Amino acids: CAVGGGSGNQPQHF. The whole variable domain, remainder taken from reference TRBV28 and TRBJ1-5, is DVKVTQSSRYLVKRTGEKVFLECVQDMDHENMFWYRQDPGLGLRLIYFSYDVKMKEKGDIPEGYSVSREKKERFSLILESASTNQTSMYLCAVGGGSGNQPQHFGDGTRLSIL.

This clonotype was recorded at least ten times. The V gene is TRBV7-2, the J gene TRBJ2-2; TRBD2 aligns across 11 bases. J gave up 1 base and V 3 bases, and 1 base lay outside the gene matches. The germline gives CDR1 SGHTA, CDR2 FQGNSA. The CDR3 is 16 amino acids. CDR3: CASSFTSGGNTGELFF. The CDR3 bases are TGTGCCAGCAGCTTTACTAGCGGGGGGAACACCGGGGAGCTGTTTTTT.

The table lists this clonotype with a few counts. The J gene is TRBJ1-5, the V gene TRBV5-4, with D perhaps matching TRBD1 (6 bases). The CDR3 spans 13 residues. Germline V gene lookup returns CDR1 SGHNT and CDR2 YYREEE (reference sequence). The V end lost 0 bases, the J end lost 7 bases, and 8 bases lay between the germline ends. CDR3 sequence reads: CASSLGTEQPQHF. CDR3 sequence (DNA): TGTGCCAGCAGCTTGGGGACAGAACAGCCCCAGCATTTT.